This TCR beta chain was observed in a study of T-cell memory formation after mild COVID-19. Study-wide results and caveats: For second-wave clones that peaked at day 37, SARS-CoV-2 specificity went unverified. Within pre-infection memory, some responding clones were found, suggesting cross-reactive memory joined. Among CD4+ contracting clones, most were CM and EM, and CD8+ ones EMRA.

Employing constant-segment primers, 5'RACE generated TCR alpha and TCR beta cDNA libraries bearing sample barcodes and UMIs. TCRdb analysed the 5' RACE reads with MiXCR anew, one entry per CDR3 protein. The repertoire holds some 340,000 distinct CDR3 sequences, with approximately 12% as singletons. In its sample, this clonotype was seen many times. The antigen is unknown. Between the trimmed V and J ends, which lost 6 bases and 0 bases, there was a span of 12 bases. Germline V CDR1 and CDR2: SGHVS, FQNEAQ. The CDR3 loop spans 14 amino acids. The genes are TRBV7-8 and TRBJ2-7; D perhaps matches TRBD1 (6 bases). The sequenced material came from PBMCs or a T cell subset sorted from them (not recorded which). The sequence was obtained from a man between 18 and 29 years old who had mild COVID-19 (a few samples of this study predate the infection). Cell type and time point are not known. For the CDR3, the DNA is TGTGCCAGCAGAGACCAACAGGGCTCCTACGAGCAGTACTTC. It encodes CASRDQQGSYEQYF.